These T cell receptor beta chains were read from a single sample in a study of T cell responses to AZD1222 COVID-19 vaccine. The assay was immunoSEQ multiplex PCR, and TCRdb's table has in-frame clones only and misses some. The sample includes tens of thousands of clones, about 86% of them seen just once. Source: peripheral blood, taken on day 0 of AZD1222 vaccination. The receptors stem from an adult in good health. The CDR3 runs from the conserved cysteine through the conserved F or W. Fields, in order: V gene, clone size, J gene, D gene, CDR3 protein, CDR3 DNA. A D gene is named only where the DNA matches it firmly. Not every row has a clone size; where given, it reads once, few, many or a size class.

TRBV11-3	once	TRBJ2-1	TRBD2	CASSLDQGGTSAHNEQFF	TGTGCCAGCAGCTTAGATCAAGGGGGGACTAGCGCACACAATGAGCAGTTCTTC
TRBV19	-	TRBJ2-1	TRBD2	CASSTRPGLSSYNEQFF	TGTGCCAGTAGTACCCGACCGGGACTAAGCTCCTACAATGAGCAGTTCTTC
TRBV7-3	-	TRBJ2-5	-	CASSLTPTDQETQYF	TGTGCCAGCAGCTTAACGCCAACAGATCAAGAGACCCAGTACTTC
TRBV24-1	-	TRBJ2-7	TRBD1	CATFRDRRLGRDF	TGTGCCACCTTCCGGGACAGGAGACTAGGTCGTGACTTC
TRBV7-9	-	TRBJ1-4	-	CASSLTGQENEKLFF	TGTGCCAGCAGCTTAACGGGACAAGAAAATGAAAAACTGTTTTTT
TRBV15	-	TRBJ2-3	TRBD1	CATSRLQGDTDTQYF	TGTGCCACCAGCAGGCTACAGGGGGACACAGATACGCAGTATTTT
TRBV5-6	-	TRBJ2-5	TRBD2	CASSEMGLAGRSETQYF	TGTGCCAGCAGCGAAATGGGACTAGCGGGGCGGTCAGAGACCCAGTACTTC
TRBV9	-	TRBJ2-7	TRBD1	CASSVNPGQSGDEQYF	TGTGCCAGCAGCGTTAACCCGGGACAGAGTGGAGACGAGCAGTACTTC
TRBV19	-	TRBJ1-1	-	CASSLPQGSTEAFF	TGTGCCAGTAGCCTCCCCCAGGGGAGCACTGAAGCTTTCTTT
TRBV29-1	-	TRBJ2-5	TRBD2	CSVAPAGLPREAQETQYF	TGCAGCGTTGCACCAGCGGGGCTACCCCGGGAAGCCCAAGAGACCCAGTACTTC
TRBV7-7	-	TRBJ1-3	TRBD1	CASSSGTGGNTIYF	TGTGCTAGCAGCTCCGGGACAGGCGGAAACACCATATATTTT
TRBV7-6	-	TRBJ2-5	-	CASTQITVETQYF	TGTGCCAGCACCCAAATCACGGTGGAGACCCAGTACTTC
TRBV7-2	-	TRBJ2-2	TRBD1	CASSPQQGPGELFF	TGTGCCAGCAGCCCCCAACAGGGGCCCGGGGAGCTGTTTTTT
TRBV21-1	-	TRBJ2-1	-	CASSKDSYLRQFF	TGTGCCAGCAGCAAAGATTCTTATTTGCGGCAGTTCTTC
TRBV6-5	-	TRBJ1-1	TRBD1	CASSKDRGRTEAFF	TGTGCCAGCAGTAAGGACAGGGGTAGAACTGAAGCTTTCTTT
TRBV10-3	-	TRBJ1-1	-	CAISTGGTEAFF	TGTGCCATCAGTACAGGCGGTACTGAAGCTTTCTTT
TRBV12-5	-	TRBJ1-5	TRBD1	CASGLGNRGEYSNQPQHF	TGTGCTAGTGGTTTGGGAAACAGGGGGGAGTATAGCAATCAGCCCCAGCATTTT
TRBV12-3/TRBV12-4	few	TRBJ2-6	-	CAGKRFGANVLTF	TGTGCCGGCAAGAGGTTTGGGGCCAACGTCCTGACTTTC
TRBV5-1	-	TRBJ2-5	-	CASSPSYRETQYF	TGCGCCAGCAGCCCTTCCTATCGGGAGACCCAGTACTTC
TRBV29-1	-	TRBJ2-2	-	CSVLKTGELFF	TGCAGCGTCCTTAAAACCGGGGAGCTGTTTTTT
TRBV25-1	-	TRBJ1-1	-	CASSPDYAGVAFF	TGTGCCAGCAGTCCGGACTACGCGGGTGTAGCTTTCTTT
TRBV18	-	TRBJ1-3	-	CASSPKSSGNTIYF	TGTGCCAGCTCACCAAAGAGCTCTGGAAACACCATATATTTT
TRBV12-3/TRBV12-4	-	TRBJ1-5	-	CASSLGTNQPQHF	TGTGCCAGCAGTTTGGGAACCAATCAGCCCCAGCATTTT
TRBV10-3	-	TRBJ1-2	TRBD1	CAIGQGANGYTF	TGTGCCATTGGACAGGGGGCTAATGGCTACACCTTC
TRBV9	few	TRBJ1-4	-	CASSRTGQSEKLFF	TGTGCCAGCAGCCGTACGGGACAAAGTGAAAAACTGTTTTTT
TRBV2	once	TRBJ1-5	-	CASSERAANQPQHF	TGTGCCAGCAGCGAACGGGCCGCCAATCAGCCCCAGCATTTT
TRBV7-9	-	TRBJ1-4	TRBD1	CASSTPGQRSEKLFF	TGTGCCAGCAGCACTCCGGGACAGCGAAGTGAAAAACTGTTTTTT
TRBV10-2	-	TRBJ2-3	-	CASTSGRGNTQYF	TGCGCCAGCACCTCGGGCCGAGGAAATACGCAGTATTTT
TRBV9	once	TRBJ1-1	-	CASSVAPSDRAPNTEAFF	TGTGCCAGCAGCGTAGCCCCCAGCGACAGAGCTCCGAACACTGAAGCTTTCTTT
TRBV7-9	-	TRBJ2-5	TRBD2	CASSLGGGAIETQYF	TGTGCCAGCAGCTTAGGCGGGGGGGCCATAGAGACCCAGTACTTC
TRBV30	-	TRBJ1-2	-	CAWTGVLSYGYTF	TGTGCCTGGACAGGAGTTCTTTCCTATGGCTACACCTTC
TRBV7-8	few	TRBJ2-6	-	CASEGGNSGANVLTF	TGTGCCAGCGAGGGAGGAAACTCTGGGGCCAACGTCCTGACTTTC
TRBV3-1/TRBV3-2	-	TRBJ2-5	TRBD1	CASSQVAGPQGARETQYF	TGTGCCAGCAGCCAAGTCGCGGGCCCTCAGGGGGCGCGGGAGACCCAGTACTTC
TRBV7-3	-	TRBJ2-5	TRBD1	CASSLVATGRETQYF	TGTGCCAGCAGCTTAGTAGCGACAGGGCGAGAGACCCAGTACTTC
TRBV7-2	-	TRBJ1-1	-	CASSRQLNTEAFF	TGTGCCAGCAGTCGACAGTTGAACACTGAAGCTTTCTTT
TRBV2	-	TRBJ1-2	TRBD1	CASSDPTGGYGYTF	TGTGCCAGCAGTGACCCGACAGGGGGCTATGGCTACACCTTC
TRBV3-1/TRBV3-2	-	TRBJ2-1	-	CASSNNPGRTFNEQFF	TGTGCCAGCAGCAATAATCCGGGACGAACTTTCAATGAGCAGTTCTTC
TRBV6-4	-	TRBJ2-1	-	CASSELGHTYNEQFF	TGTGCCAGCAGTGAGTTGGGACATACCTACAATGAGCAGTTCTTC
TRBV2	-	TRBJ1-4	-	CASIGGGTNEKLFF	TGTGCCAGCATTGGGGGGGGGACTAATGAAAAACTGTTTTTT
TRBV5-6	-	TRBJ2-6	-	CASSLAGAGANVLTF	TGTGCCAGCAGCTTGGCGGGGGCTGGGGCCAACGTCCTGACTTTC
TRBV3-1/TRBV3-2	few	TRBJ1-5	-	CASSQAGQNQPQHF	TGTGCCAGCAGCCAAGCTGGACAGAATCAGCCCCAGCATTTT
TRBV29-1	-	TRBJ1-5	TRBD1	CSARHGQGDNQPQHF	TGCAGCGCTCGCCACGGACAGGGGGACAATCAGCCCCAGCATTTT